The 20 T cell receptor beta chains given below trace back to one sample, sequenced in a study. TCRdb processed the 5' RACE reads anew with MiXCR; each CDR3 protein has one entry. The sample contains tens of thousands of distinct CDR3 sequences, approximately 25% of which appear only once. The specimen sequenced was tumor-infiltrating naive CD4+ T cells sorted from the breast tumor. Subset of the sample: naive CD4+ T cells, CD4+CD45RA+CD25-. Receptors originate from a female donor with breast cancer.

The rearrangement joins TRBV3-1 to TRBJ2-1, with D unresolved. Trimming stripped 5 bases from V and 8 bases from J, with 13 bases between. Germline assignment: CDR1 LGHDT and CDR2 YNNKEL (reference sequence). The CDR3 contains 13 residues. The CDR3 reads CASSVGPKDEQFF. CDR3 bases: TGTGCCAGCAGCGTAGGGCCGAAGGATGAGCAGTTCTTC.

The rearrangement joins TRBV20-1 to TRBJ1-3, with a tentative D call TRBD1 (5 bases). Germline-derived CDR1 and CDR2 are DFQATT and SNEGSKA (reference sequence). Trimming shortened V by 2 bases and J by 7 bases, and 15 bases separated the two germline ends. The CDR3 contains 14 residues. CDR3 in amino acids: CSARTGDLGNTIYF. The CDR3 DNA reads as TGCAGTGCTAGAACCGGGGACCTAGGGAACACCATATATTTT.

The rearrangement joins TRBV20-1 to TRBJ2-5; D remains ambiguous. Per the germline V gene, CDR1 is DFQATT and CDR2 is SNEGSKA (reference sequence). The CDR3 is 15 amino acids. Trimming removed 6 bases at V and 1 base at J, with 18 bases between. The chain's CDR3 is CSARPGREIQETQYF. The CDR3 nucleotides read TGCAGTGCCCGTCCGGGCAGAGAGATCCAAGAGACCCAGTACTTC.

V gene TRBV25-1 combines with J gene TRBJ2-7; the D gene is possibly TRBD2 (6 bases). This CDR3 contains 11 residues. Germline V gene data show CDR1 as MGHDK and CDR2 as SYGVNS. The V and J ends lost 8 bases and 3 bases respectively, with 8 bases between them. CDR3 sequence reads: CASRSGYEQYF. For the CDR3, the DNA is TGTGCCAGCCGTAGCGGCTACGAGCAGTACTTC.

On this clonotype: The junction differs from germline at one of its ends, possibly a read error. This sequence joins TRBV20-1 and TRBJ2-3; D gene ambiguous. CDR1 is DFQATT, CDR2 SNEGSKA, per germline (reference sequence). This CDR3 spans 11 amino acids. In nucleotides, the CDR3 is TGCAGTGCTAGCCACACAGATACGCAGTTTTTT. It is translated as CSASHTDTQFF.

This clonotype was seen many times. CDR3 sequence (DNA): TGTGCCAGCACGGGTGGGCAGACCCAGTACTTC. It codes for CASTGGQTQYF. The J gene is TRBJ2-5, the V gene TRBV12-3 or TRBV12-4; D is ambiguous. V dropped 7 bases and J dropped 6 bases, with 9 bases sitting between them. The CDR3 extends over 11 amino acids.

This clonotype is classed as medium-sized. The chain carries TRBV6-2 or TRBV6-3 and TRBJ2-6; D remains unclear. Germline lookup yields CDR1 MNHEY and CDR2 SVGEGT. The CDR3 is made up of 15 amino acids. Trimming removed 7 bases from V and 0 bases from J, with 10 bases in between. CDR3 sequence: CASTKGFSGANVLTF. In nucleotides, the CDR3 is TGTGCCAGCACCAAGGGCTTCTCTGGGGCCAACGTCCTGACTTTC.

There are a few counts of this clonotype. The V and J genes are TRBV29-1 and TRBJ1-4, with D hard to call. Between the trimmed V and J ends, which lost 3 bases and 8 bases, there was a span of 7 bases. Germline CDR1 and CDR2: SQVTM and ANQGSEA. The CDR3 runs to 11 residues. CDR3 in amino acids: CSVDTGEKLFF. The CDR3 region has the DNA TGCAGCGTTGATACGGGGGAAAAACTGTTTTTT.

This clonotype turned up a few times. The chain links TRBV20-1 to TRBJ1-2; D uncertain. Between the trimmed V and J ends, which lost 6 bases and 2 bases, there was a span of 13 bases. The CDR3 is made up of 13 amino acids. CDR1 is DFQATT and CDR2 is SNEGSKA in the germline V gene (reference sequence). The CDR3 DNA reads as TGCAGTGCCCCTATGACGGGAAACTATGGCTACACCTTC. Its protein is CSAPMTGNYGYTF.

This chain uses TRBV4-2 with TRBJ1-5, with D unclear. This CDR3 region has 14 residues. Trimming removed 0 bases at V and 6 bases at J, with 9 bases between. The V gene's germline CDR1 is LGHNA and CDR2 YNFKEQ. The chain's CDR3 is CASSQESNAQPQHF. DNA for the CDR3: TGTGCCAGCAGCCAAGAAAGTAATGCTCAGCCCCAGCATTTT.

This clonotype has at least ten counts. This sequence joins TRBV12-3 or TRBV12-4 and TRBJ1-2; D is unresolved. This CDR3 has 12 amino acids. V lost 4 bases and J 4 bases, leaving 7 bases between the germline ends. DNA of the CDR3: TGTGCCAGCAGTTCGACCGTCTATGGCTACACCTTC. Encoded protein: CASSSTVYGYTF.

The genes are TRBV20-1 and TRBJ1-5; D is unresolved. The V gene's germline CDR1 is DFQATT and CDR2 SNEGSKA (reference sequence). Trimming pared 0 bases from V and 4 bases from J, leaving 16 bases between. This CDR3 has 16 amino acids. Written as DNA, the CDR3 is TGCAGTGCTAGAGACCCCCTAGGGATAGTTAATCAGCCCCAGCATTTT. Translating gives CSARDPLGIVNQPQHF.

The genes are TRBV27 and TRBJ2-1; D is undetermined. This CDR3 contains 13 residues. Germline V gives CDR1 MNHEY, CDR2 SMNVEV (reference sequence). Deletions cut 6 bases from V and 8 bases from J, with 14 bases between. CDR3 coding DNA: TGTGCCAGCAGCCCTGATTATTGGGATGAGCAGTTCTTC. Protein: CASSPDYWDEQFF.

This rearrangement joins TRBV6-1 to TRBJ2-3; tentatively, D is TRBD2 (5 bases). The V end was cut by 2 bases, the J end by 3 bases, with 12 bases between. The CDR3 totals 15 residues. Germline CDR1 is MNHNS and CDR2 is SASEGT. The DNA of the CDR3 is TGTGCCAGCAGTGAACCGAATCGACTAACAGATACGCAGTATTTT. Translation gives CASSEPNRLTDTQYF.

This chain connects TRBV20-1 to TRBJ2-2; tentative D call: TRBD2 (6 bases). Germline CDR1 DFQATT, CDR2 SNEGSKA (reference sequence). This CDR3 is 16 amino acids long. The germline V and J ends were trimmed by 0 bases and 3 bases, with 14 bases remaining between them. The CDR3 is CSAREGGNQYTGELFF. In DNA, the CDR3 is TGCAGTGCTAGAGAGGGCGGGAATCAGTACACCGGGGAGCTGTTTTTT.

Many counts were recorded for this clonotype. The genes are TRBV6-5 and TRBJ1-2; TRBD1 agrees at 7 bases. The CDR3 runs to 14 residues. In germline, CDR1 is MNHEY, CDR2 SVGAGI. Losses at the gene ends were 6 bases for V and 4 bases for J; bases not matched to a gene: 8. For the CDR3, the DNA is TGTGCCAGCAGCCTCCGTCGGGACAGCTATGGCTACACCTTC. Its translation: CASSLRRDSYGYTF.

In nucleotides, the CDR3 is TGTGCCAGCAGTTTTAGGACAGGGGCGATTGACACAGATACGCAGTATTTT. This sequence encodes CASSFRTGAIDTDTQYF. The chain employs TRBV28 and TRBJ2-3, with 9 bases matching TRBD1. The CDR3 is made up of 17 amino acids. V shed 3 bases and J 2 bases; nucleotides not matched to a gene: 9. Looked up from germline, CDR1 is MDHEN and CDR2 is SYDVKM.

This clonotype was detected a few times. The chain employs TRBV4-3 and TRBJ1-5; D remains unclear. With 1 base removed from V and 7 bases from J, the gap between germline ends came to 14 bases. Germline V gene lookup returns CDR1 LGHNA and CDR2 YSLEER. This CDR3 contains 15 residues. The CDR3 loop reads CASSQGMERGQPQHF. The DNA of the CDR3 is TGCGCCAGCAGCCAAGGAATGGAAAGAGGGCAGCCCCAGCATTTT.

Only a few counts were recorded for this clonotype. The rearrangement links TRBV7-9 to TRBJ1-1; 7 nucleotides agree with TRBD1. Germline V gene lookup returns CDR1 SEHNR and CDR2 FQNEAQ (reference sequence). The CDR3 spans 13 residues. V shed 5 bases and J 1 base; nucleotides not matched to a gene: 1. Here the CDR3 reads CASSRQGNTEAFF. The CDR3 DNA reads TGTGCCAGCAGCCGACAGGGGAACACTGAAGCTTTCTTT.

In regard to this clonotype: With a much larger clone just one base away, this may be a read error. The gene calls are TRBV7-2 and TRBJ1-1; no reliable D call. CDR1 is SGHTA and CDR2 is FQGNSA in the germline V gene. There are 14 residues in the CDR3. As DNA, the CDR3 is TGTGCCAGCAGCCATTCAAGCCTGAACACTGAAGCTTCCTTT. Amino acids: CASSHSSLNTEASF.